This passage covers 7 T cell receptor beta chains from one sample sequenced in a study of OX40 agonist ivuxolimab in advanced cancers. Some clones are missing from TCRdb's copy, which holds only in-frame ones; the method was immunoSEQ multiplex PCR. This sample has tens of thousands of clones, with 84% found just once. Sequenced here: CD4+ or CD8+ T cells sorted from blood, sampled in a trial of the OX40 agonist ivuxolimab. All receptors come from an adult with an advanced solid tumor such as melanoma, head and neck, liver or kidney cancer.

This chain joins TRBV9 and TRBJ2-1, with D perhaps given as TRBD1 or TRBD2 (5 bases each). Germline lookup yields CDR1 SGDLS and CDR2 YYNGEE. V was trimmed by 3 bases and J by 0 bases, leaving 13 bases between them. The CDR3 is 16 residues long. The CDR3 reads CASSAGSGSSYNEQFF. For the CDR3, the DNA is TGTGCCAGCAGCGCAGGGTCTGGGAGCTCCTACAATGAGCAGTTCTTC.

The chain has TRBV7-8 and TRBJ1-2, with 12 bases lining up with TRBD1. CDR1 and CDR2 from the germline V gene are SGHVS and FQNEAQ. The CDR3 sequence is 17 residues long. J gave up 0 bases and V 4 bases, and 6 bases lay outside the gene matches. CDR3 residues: CASSSEGTGGPNYGYTF. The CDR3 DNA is TGTGCCAGCAGCTCCGAAGGGACAGGGGGCCCTAACTATGGCTACACCTTC.

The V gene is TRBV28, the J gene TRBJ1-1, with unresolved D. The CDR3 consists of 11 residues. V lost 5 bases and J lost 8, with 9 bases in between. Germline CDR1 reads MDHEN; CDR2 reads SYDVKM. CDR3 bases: TGTGCCAGCAGTCGCGGGATAGAAGCTTTCTTT. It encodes CASSRGIEAFF. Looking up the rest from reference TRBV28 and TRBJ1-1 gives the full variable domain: DVKVTQSSRYLVKRTGEKVFLECVQDMDHENMFWYRQDPGLGLRLIYFSYDVKMKEKGDIPEGYSVSREKKERFSLILESASTNQTSMYLCASSRGIEAFFGQGTRLTVV.

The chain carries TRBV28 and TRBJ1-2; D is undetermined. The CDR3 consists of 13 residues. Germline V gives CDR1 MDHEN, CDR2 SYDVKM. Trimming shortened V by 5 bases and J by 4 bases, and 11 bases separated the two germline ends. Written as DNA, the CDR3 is TGTGCCAGCAGTCCCGGGAACTTCTATGGCTACACCTTC. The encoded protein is CASSPGNFYGYTF.

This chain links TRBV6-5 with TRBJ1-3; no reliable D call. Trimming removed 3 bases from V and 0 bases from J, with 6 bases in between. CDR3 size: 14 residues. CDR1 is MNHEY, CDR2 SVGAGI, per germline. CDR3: CASSYGSSGNTIYF. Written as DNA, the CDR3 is TGTGCCAGCAGTTATGGAAGCTCTGGAAACACCATATATTTT.

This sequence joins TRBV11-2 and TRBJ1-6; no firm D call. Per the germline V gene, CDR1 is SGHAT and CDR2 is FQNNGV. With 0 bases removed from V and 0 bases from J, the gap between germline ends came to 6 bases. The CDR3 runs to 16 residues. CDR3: CASSLEHSSYNSPLHF. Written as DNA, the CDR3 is TGTGCCAGCAGCTTAGAGCACAGCTCCTATAATTCACCCCTCCACTTT.

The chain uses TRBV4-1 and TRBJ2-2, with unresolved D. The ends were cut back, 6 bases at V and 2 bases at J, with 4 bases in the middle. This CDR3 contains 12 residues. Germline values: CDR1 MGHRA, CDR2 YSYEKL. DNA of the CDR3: TGCGCCAGCAGTCACAACACCGGGGAGCTGTTTTTT. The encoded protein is CASSHNTGELFF.